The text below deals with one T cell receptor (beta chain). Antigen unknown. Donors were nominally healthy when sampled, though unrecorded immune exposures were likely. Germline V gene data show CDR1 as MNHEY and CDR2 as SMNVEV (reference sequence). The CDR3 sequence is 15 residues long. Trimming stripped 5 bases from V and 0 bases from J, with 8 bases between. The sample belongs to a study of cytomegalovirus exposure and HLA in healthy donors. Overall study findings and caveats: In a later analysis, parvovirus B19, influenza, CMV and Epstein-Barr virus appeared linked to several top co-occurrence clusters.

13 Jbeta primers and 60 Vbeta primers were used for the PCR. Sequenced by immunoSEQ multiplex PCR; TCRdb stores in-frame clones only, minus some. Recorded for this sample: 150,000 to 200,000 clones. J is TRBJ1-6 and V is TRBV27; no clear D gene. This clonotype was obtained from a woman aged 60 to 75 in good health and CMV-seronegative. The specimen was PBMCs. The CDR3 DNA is TGTGCCAGCAGTCTAGGAAGCTCCTATAATTCACCCCTCCACTTT. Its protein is CASSLGSSYNSPLHF.